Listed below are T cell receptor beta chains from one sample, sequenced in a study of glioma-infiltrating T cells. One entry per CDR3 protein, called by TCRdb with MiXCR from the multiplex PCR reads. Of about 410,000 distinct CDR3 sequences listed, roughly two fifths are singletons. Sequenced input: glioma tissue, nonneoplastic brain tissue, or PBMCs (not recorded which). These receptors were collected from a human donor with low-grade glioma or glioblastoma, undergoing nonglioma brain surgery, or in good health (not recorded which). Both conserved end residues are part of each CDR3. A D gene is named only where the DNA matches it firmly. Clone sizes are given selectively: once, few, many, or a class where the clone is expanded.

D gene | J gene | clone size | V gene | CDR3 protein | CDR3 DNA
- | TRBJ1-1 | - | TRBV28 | CASTTYYGAAEAFF | TGTGCCAGCACCACGTATTATGGGGCGGCTGAAGCTTTCTTT
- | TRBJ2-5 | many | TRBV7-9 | CASSLADGTSQETQYF | TGTGCCAGCAGCTTAGCGGACGGGACTTCCCAAGAGACCCAGTACTTC
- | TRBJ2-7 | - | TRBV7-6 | CASSLGGEVEQYF | TGTGCCAGCAGCTTAGGGGGGGAGGTGGAGCAGTACTTC
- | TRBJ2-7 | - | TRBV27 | CARSLVKGNSYEQYF | TGTGCCAGAAGTTTGGTCAAGGGTAACTCCTACGAGCAGTACTTC
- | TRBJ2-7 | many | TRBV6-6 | CASSYQGFHEQYF | TGTGCCAGCAGTTACCAGGGTTTCCACGAGCAGTACTTC
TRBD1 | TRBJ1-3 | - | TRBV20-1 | CSASDRGRMSFRGNTIYF | TGCAGTGCTAGTGACAGGGGGCGAATGTCTTTTCGTGGAAACACCATATATTTT
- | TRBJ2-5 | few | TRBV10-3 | CAISESRDDQYF | TGTGCCATCAGTGAGTCCAGGGATGACCAGTACTTC
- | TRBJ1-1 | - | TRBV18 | CASSPGRTESEAFF | TGTGCCAGCTCACCAGGCAGGACAGAGAGTGAAGCTTTCTTT
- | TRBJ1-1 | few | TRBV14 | CASSQVGKDTEAFF | TGTGCCAGCAGCCAAGTTGGCAAGGACACTGAAGCTTTCTTT
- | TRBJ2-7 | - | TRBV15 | CATSRDLGTAYEQYF | TGTGCCACCAGCAGAGATTTGGGTACCGCCTACGAGCAGTACTTC
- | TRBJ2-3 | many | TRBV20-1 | CSAGDPKVTDTQYF | TGCAGTGCGGGGGACCCCAAGGTGACAGATACGCAGTATTTT
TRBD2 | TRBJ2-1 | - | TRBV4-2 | CASSQTGTSGRDEQFF | TGTGCTAGCAGCCAAACCGGGACTAGCGGGAGAGATGAGCAGTTCTTC
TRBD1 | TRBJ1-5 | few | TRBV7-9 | CASSLDGTGINQPQHF | TGTGCCAGCAGCTTAGATGGGACAGGGATAAATCAGCCCCAGCATTTT
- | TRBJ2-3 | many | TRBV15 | CATSREAGALAADTQYF | TGTGCCACCAGCAGAGAAGCAGGGGCTCTTGCGGCAGATACGCAGTATTTT
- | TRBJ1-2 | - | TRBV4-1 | CASSQRTGPRGGYTF | TGCGCCAGCAGCCAACGTACCGGGCCCCGAGGTGGCTACACCTTC
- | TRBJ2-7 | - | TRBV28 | CASTTSGLIDEQYF | TGTGCCAGCACGACGTCAGGGTTAATTGACGAGCAGTACTTC
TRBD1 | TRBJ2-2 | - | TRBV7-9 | CASSLHRGFTGELFF | TGTGCCAGCAGCTTACACAGGGGGTTCACCGGGGAGCTGTTTTTT
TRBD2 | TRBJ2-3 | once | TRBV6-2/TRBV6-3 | CASSYVGVAGGGGTQYF | TGTGCCAGCAGTTACGTCGGGGTAGCGGGAGGAGGCGGTACGCAGTATTTT
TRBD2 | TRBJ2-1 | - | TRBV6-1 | CASRTIDGRPYNEQFF | TGTGCCAGCAGGACAATTGACGGGAGGCCGTACAATGAGCAGTTCTTC
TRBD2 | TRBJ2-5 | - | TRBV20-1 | CSAPGLAGKTQYF | TGCAGTGCGCCCGGACTAGCGGGAAAGACCCAGTACTTC
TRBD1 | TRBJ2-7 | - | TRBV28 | CASIRTGTGLHEQYF | TGTGCCAGCATTCGCACCGGGACAGGGCTTCACGAGCAGTACTTC
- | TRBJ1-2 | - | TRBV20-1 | CSARRDYGYTF | TGCAGTGCTAGGAGGGACTATGGCTACACCTTC
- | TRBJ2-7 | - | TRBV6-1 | CASSEIVGSLASEQHF | TGTGCCAGCAGTGAAATCGTTGGCTCACTAGCATCCGAGCAGCACTTC
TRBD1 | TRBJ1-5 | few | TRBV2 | CASSDRGFLRNQPQHF | TGTGCCAGCAGTGACAGGGGGTTTCTTCGAAATCAGCCCCAGCATTTT
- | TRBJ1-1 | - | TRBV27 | CASSLVMSAGKGAFF | TGTGCCAGCAGTTTAGTCATGAGTGCGGGAAAGGGAGCTTTCTTT
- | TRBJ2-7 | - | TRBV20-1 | CGANTGTAFSYEQYF | TGCGGTGCTAACACCGGAACAGCATTCTCCTACGAGCAGTACTTC
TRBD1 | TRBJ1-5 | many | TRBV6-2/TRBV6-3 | CASSTRQGGGQPQHF | TGTGCCAGCAGTACCAGACAGGGTGGGGGTCAGCCCCAGCATTTT
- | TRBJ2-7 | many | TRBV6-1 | CASRHALSDTFYEQYF | TGTGCCAGCAGACACGCACTTTCCGACACATTCTACGAGCAGTACTTC
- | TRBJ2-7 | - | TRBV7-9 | CASSPDRIHEQYF | TGTGCCAGCAGCCCCGACAGGATCCACGAGCAGTACTTC
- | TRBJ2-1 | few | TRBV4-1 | CASSQELGDEQFF | TGCGCCAGCAGCCAAGAATTAGGGGATGAGCAGTTCTTC
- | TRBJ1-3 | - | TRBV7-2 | CASSIASGPGNGNTIYF | TGTGCCAGCAGCATAGCTTCCGGGCCAGGGAATGGAAACACCATATATTTT
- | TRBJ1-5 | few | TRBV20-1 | CSAGGRYSNQPQHF | TGCAGTGCGGGTGGACGGTATAGCAATCAGCCCCAGCATTTT